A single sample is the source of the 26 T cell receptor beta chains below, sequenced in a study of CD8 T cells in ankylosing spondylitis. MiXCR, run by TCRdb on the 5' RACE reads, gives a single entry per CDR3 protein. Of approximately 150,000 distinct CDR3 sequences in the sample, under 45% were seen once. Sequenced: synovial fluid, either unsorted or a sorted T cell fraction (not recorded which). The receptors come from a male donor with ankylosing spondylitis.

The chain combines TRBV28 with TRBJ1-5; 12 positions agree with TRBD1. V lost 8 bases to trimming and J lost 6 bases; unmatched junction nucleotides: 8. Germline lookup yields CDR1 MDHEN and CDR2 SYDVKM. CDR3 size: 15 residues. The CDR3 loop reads CASSTGTGGVQPQHF. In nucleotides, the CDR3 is TGTGCCAGCTCTACAGGGACAGGGGGCGTTCAGCCCCAGCATTTT.

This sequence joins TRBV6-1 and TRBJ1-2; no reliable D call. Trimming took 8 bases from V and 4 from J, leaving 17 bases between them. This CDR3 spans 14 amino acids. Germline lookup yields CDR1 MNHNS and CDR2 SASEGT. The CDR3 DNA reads TGTGCCAGCGCCAAATCCCGGCGGGGCTATGGCTACACCTTC. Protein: CASAKSRRGYGYTF.

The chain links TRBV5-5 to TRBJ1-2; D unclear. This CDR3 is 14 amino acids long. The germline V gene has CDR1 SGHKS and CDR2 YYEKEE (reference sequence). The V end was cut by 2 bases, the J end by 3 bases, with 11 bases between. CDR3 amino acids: CASSFARRDYGYTF. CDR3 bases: TGTGCCAGCAGCTTCGCTAGGAGGGACTATGGCTACACCTTC.

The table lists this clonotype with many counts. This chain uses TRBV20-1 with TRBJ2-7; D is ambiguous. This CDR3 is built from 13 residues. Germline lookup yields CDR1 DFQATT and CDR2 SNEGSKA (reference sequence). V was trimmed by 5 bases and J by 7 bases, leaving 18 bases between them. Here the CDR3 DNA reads TGCAGTGCTCACCCTCCGGGCACCCGGGAGCAGTACTTC. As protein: CSAHPPGTREQYF.

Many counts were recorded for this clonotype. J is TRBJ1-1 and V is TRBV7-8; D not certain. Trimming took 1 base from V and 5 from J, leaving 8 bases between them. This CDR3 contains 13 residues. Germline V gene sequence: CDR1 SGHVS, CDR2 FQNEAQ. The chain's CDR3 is CASSLVEETEAFF. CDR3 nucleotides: TGTGCCAGCAGCTTAGTAGAGGAAACTGAAGCTTTCTTT.

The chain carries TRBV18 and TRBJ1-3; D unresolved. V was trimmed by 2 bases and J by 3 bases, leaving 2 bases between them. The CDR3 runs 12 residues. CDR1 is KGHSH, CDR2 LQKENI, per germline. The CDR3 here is CASSPGGNTIYF. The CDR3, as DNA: TGTGCCAGCTCACCAGGTGGAAACACCATATATTTT. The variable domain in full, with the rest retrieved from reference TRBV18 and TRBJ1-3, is NAGVMQNPRHLVRRRGQEARLRCSPMKGHSHVYWYRQLPEEGLKFMVYLQKENIIDESGMPKERFSAEFPKEGPSILRIQQVVRGDSAAYFCASSPGGNTIYFGEGSWLTVV.

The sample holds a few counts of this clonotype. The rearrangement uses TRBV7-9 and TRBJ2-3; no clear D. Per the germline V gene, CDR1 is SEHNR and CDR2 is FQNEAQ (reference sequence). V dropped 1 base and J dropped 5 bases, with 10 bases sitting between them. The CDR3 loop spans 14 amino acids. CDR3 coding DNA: TGTGCCAGCAGCTTAGTGTTAGCAGGAGATACGCAGTATTTT. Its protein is CASSLVLAGDTQYF.

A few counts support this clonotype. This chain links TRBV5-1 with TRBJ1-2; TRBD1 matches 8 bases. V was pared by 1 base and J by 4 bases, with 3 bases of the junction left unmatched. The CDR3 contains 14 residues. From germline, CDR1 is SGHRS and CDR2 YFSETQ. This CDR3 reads CASSLRTGLYGYTF. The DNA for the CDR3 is TGCGCCAGCAGCTTGCGGACAGGGCTCTATGGCTACACCTTC.

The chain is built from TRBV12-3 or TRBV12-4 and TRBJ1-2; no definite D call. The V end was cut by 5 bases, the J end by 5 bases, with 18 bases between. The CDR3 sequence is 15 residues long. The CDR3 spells CASSMMDEPRYGYTF. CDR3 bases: TGTGCCAGCAGTATGATGGACGAACCGCGGTATGGCTACACCTTC.

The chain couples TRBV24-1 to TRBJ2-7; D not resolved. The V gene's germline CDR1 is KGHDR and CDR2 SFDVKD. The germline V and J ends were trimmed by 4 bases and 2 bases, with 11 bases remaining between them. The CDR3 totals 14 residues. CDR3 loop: CATSDRSSPYEQYF. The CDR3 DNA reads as TGTGCCACCAGTGACCGAAGTAGTCCCTACGAGCAGTACTTC.

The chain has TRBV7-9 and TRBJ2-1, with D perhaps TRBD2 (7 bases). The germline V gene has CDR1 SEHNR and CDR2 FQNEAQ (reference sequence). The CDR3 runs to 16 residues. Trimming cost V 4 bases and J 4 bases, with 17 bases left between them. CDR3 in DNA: TGTGCCAGCAGCTACCGGGGGGACAACTCTTACAATGAGCAGTTCTTC. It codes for CASSYRGDNSYNEQFF.

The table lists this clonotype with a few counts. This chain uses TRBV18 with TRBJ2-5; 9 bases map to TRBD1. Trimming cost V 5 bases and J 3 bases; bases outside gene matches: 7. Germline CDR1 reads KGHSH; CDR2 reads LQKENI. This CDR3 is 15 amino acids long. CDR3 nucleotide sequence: TGTGCCAGCTCATCCTACAGGGGGCCGGAAGAGACCCAGTACTTC. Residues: CASSSYRGPEETQYF.

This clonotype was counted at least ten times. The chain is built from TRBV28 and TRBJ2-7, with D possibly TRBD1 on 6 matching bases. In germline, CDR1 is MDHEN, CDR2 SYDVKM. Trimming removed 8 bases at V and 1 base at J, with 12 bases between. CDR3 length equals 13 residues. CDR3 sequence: CASFPQGSYEQYF. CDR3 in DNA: TGTGCCAGCTTCCCACAGGGATCCTACGAGCAGTACTTC.

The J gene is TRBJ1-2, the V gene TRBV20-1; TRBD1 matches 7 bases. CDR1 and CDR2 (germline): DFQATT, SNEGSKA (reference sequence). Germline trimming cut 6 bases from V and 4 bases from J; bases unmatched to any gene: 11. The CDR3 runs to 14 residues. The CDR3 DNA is TGCAGTGCCTCGGGTCGGACAGGTCGCTATGGCTACACCTTC. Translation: CSASGRTGRYGYTF.

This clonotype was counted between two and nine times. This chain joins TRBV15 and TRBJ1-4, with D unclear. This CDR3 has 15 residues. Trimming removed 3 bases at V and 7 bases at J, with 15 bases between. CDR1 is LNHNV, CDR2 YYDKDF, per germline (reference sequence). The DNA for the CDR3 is TGTGCCACCAGCAGTAGGAGTCAAGCGACTGAAAAACTGTTTTTT. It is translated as CATSSRSQATEKLFF.

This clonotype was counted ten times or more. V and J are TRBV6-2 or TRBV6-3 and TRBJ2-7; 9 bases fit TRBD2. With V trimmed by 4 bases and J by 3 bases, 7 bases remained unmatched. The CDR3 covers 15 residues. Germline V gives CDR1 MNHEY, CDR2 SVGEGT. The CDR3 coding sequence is TGTGCCAGCAGTTTGATAGCGGGGGTTGTCTACGAGCAGTACTTC. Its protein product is CASSLIAGVVYEQYF.

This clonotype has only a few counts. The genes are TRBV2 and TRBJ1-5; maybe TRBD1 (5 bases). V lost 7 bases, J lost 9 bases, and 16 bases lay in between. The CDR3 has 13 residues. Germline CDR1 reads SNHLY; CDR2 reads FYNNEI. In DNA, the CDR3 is TGTGCCAGCACCCCGGGACCAGGGAGGCCCCAGCATTTT. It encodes CASTPGPGRPQHF.

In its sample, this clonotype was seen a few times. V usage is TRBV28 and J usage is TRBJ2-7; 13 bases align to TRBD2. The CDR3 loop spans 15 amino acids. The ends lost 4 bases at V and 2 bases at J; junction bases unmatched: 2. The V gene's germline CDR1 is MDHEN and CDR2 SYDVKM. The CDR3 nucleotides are TGTGCCAGCAGTTCGGGACTAGCGGGACCCTACGAGCAGTACTTC. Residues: CASSSGLAGPYEQYF.

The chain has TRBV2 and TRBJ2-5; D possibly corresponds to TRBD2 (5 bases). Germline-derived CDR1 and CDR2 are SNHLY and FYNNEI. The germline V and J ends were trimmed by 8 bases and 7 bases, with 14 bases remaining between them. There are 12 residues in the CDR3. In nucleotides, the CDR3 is TGTGCCAGCCGACGGGGATGGGGGACCCAGTACTTC. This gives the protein CASRRGWGTQYF. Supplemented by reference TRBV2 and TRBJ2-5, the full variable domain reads EPEVTQTPSHQVTQMGQEVILRCVPISNHLYFYWYRQILGQKVEFLVSFYNNEISEKSEIFDDQFSVERPDGSNFTLKIRSTKLEDSAMYFCASRRGWGTQYFGPGTRLLVL.

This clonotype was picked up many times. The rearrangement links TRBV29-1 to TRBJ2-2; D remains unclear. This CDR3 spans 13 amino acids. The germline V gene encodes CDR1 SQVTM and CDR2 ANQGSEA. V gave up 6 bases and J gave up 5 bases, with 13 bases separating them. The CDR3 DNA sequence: TGCAGCGTCGGGCAGCAAGGAACCGGGGAGCTGTTTTTT. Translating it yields CSVGQQGTGELFF.

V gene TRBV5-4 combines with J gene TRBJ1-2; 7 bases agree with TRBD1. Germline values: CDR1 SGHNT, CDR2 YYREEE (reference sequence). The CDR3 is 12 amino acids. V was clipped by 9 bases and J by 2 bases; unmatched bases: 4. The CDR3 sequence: CATPDRNYGYTF. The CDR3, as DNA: TGTGCCACCCCGGACAGGAACTATGGCTACACCTTC.

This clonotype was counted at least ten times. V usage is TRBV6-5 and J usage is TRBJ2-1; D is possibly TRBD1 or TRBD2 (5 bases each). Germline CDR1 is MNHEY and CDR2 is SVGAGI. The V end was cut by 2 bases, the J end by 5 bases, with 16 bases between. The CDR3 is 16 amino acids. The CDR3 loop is CASSYRVGETHNEQFF. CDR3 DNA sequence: TGTGCCAGCAGTTACCGAGTGGGGGAAACCCACAATGAGCAGTTCTTC.

For the CDR3, the DNA is TGTGCCAGCAGCTGGACCCAGGGGGCCACAACTAATGAAAAACTGTTTTTT. Translating it yields CASSWTQGATTNEKLFF. This chain uses TRBV7-9 with TRBJ1-4, with TRBD1 identical over 8 bases. The CDR3 contains 17 residues. The V gene's germline CDR1 is SEHNR and CDR2 FQNEAQ (reference sequence). V was pared by 4 bases and J by 0 bases, with 7 bases of the junction left unmatched.

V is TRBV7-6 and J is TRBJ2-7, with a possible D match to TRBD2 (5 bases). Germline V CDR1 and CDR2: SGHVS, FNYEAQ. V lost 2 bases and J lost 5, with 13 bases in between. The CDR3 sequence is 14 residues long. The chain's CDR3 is CASSLYPGSDEQYF. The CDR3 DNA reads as TGTGCCAGCAGCTTATACCCGGGATCCGACGAGCAGTACTTC.

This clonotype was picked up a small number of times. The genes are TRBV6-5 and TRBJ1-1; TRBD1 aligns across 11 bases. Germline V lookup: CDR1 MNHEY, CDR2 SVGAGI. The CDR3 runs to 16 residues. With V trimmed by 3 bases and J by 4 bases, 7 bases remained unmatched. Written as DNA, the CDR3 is TGTGCCAGCAGTTATACCTCCGGGACAGGGGGCACTGAAGCTTTCTTT. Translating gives CASSYTSGTGGTEAFF.

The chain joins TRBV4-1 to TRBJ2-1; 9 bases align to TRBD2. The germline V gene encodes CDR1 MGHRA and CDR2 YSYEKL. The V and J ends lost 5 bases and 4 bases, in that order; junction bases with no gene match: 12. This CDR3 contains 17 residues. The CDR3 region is CASSAPYAGGRYNEQFF. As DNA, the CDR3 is TGCGCCAGCAGCGCCCCTTACGCGGGGGGGCGGTACAATGAGCAGTTCTTC.